The entry below describes one T cell receptor beta chain. Its antigen is undetermined. The sample belongs to a study of memory CD4+ T cells and cytomegalovirus serostatus. General study findings and limits: CMV serostatus prediction reached median AUC 0.95, or 0.91 with US-trained model. Suggested: most of the CMV-linked TCR signature lies in CD4+ memory cells.

Profiling relied on immunoSEQ multiplex PCR, and the TCRdb table lists in-frame clones only, not all of them. The sample yields 65,000 to 95,000 clones, 80% seen once. The CDR3 runs to 14 residues. Between the trimmed V and J ends, which lost 8 bases and 3 bases, there was a span of 16 bases. Germline V gene data show CDR1 as SNHLY and CDR2 as FYNNEI. The sort gate was single viable CD3+CD4+CD8-CD45RO+ cells for memory CD4+ T cells. The material sequenced was memory CD4+ T cells from blood. This receptor was obtained from an adult in good health and CMV-seronegative. V and J are TRBV2 and TRBJ1-1, with a weak D call TRBD1 (6 bases). DNA of the CDR3: TGTGCCAGCTTAGCCAGGGAGGGGGACACTGAAGCTTTCTTT. This codes for CASLAREGDTEAFF.